These 11 T cell receptor beta chains were sequenced from one sample in a study of blood T cell repertoires in COVID-19. Method: immunoSEQ multiplex PCR; TCRdb's copy keeps in-frame clones and lacks some. The table records about 190,000 clones, approximately 90% of them present only once. What was sequenced was peripheral blood. The receptors were sampled from a woman in her twenties or thirties with acute or convalescent COVID-19.

This clone was counted once. J is TRBJ1-2 and V is TRBV6-6; tentative D call: TRBD1 (6 bases). The V and J ends lost 5 bases and 4 bases respectively, with 14 bases between them. The CDR3 sequence is 14 residues long. CDR1 and CDR2 from the germline V gene are MNHNY and SVGAGI (reference sequence). The CDR3: CASSPHRVGYGYTF. CDR3 coding DNA: TGTGCCAGCAGTCCCCACAGGGTAGGCTATGGCTACACCTTC.

The chain couples TRBV7-9 to TRBJ2-1; D not certain. The V and J ends lost 1 base and 5 bases respectively, with 9 bases between them. Germline CDR1 and CDR2: SEHNR and FQNEAQ (reference sequence). The CDR3 is 14 amino acids. DNA of the CDR3: TGTGCCAGCAGCTTAGTGGCTGCCAACAATGAGCAGTTCTTC. Its translation: CASSLVAANNEQFF.

This chain joins TRBV18 and TRBJ2-7; D perhaps matches TRBD1 (6 bases). CDR1 is KGHSH and CDR2 is LQKENI in the germline V gene. V gave up 3 bases and J gave up 4 bases, with 10 bases separating them. The CDR3 covers 13 residues. CDR3 sequence reads: CASSPTGSYEQYF. Here the CDR3 DNA reads TGTGCCAGCTCACCGACAGGATCTTACGAGCAGTACTTC. The variable domain in full, completed from reference TRBV18 and TRBJ2-7, reads NAGVMQNPRHLVRRRGQEARLRCSPMKGHSHVYWYRQLPEEGLKFMVYLQKENIIDESGMPKERFSAEFPKEGPSILRIQQVVRGDSAAYFCASSPTGSYEQYFGPGTRLTVT.

This chain uses TRBV18 with TRBJ2-7; possibly TRBD2 for D (6 bases). The CDR3 runs 13 residues. Trimming cost V 5 bases and J 4 bases, with 12 bases left between them. Germline CDR1 is KGHSH and CDR2 is LQKENI. CDR3 residues: CASSGGSQYEQYF. CDR3 coding DNA: TGTGCCAGCTCAGGGGGGTCCCAATACGAGCAGTACTTC.

This clone was picked up a small number of times. The CDR3 spells CASSFGGQGIDEQFF. In DNA, the CDR3 is TGTGCCAGCAGCTTTGGGGGACAGGGAATTGATGAGCAGTTCTTC. The J gene is TRBJ2-1, the V gene TRBV5-5, with TRBD1 identical over 9 bases. Germline CDR1 reads SGHKS; CDR2 reads YYEKEE (reference sequence). This CDR3 has 15 residues. The J segment lost 8 bases and the V segment lost 2 bases, leaving 8 bases of the junction unmatched.

This clone showed up just a few times. The chain carries TRBV6-5 and TRBJ2-1, with a tentative D call TRBD2 (7 bases). In germline, CDR1 is MNHEY, CDR2 SVGAGI. The CDR3 runs to 12 residues. V was pared by 10 bases and J by 7 bases, with 14 bases between. This chain's CDR3 is CATAGAGNEQFF. The CDR3 nucleotides read TGTGCCACCGCGGGGGCGGGAAATGAGCAGTTCTTC.

The chain uses TRBV5-1 and TRBJ1-4; D is unresolved. Germline V gene lookup returns CDR1 SGHRS and CDR2 YFSETQ. This CDR3 comprises 13 residues. The V end was cut by 0 bases, the J end by 5 bases, with 5 bases between. The DNA of the CDR3 is TGCGCCAGCAGCTTGGTGGGCAATGAAAAACTGTTTTTT. Translation: CASSLVGNEKLFF.

V usage is TRBV19 and J usage is TRBJ1-2, with TRBD1 identical over 7 bases. Germline loops: CDR1 LNHDA, CDR2 SQIVND (reference sequence). The J segment lost 4 bases and the V segment lost 1 base, leaving 3 bases of the junction unmatched. The CDR3 runs 14 residues. The CDR3 loop reads CASSIGHRGYGYTF. The CDR3 DNA reads TGTGCCAGTAGTATAGGGCACAGGGGCTATGGCTACACCTTC.

The chain uses TRBV6-2 or TRBV6-3 and TRBJ2-1, with D perhaps matching TRBD2 (6 bases). Germline V gene data show CDR1 as MNHEY and CDR2 as SVGEGT. This CDR3 is built from 15 residues. V gave up 2 bases and J gave up 5 bases, with 13 bases separating them. CDR3 sequence reads: CASSYEPGLHNEQFF. CDR3 nucleotide sequence: TGTGCCAGCAGTTACGAACCGGGACTCCACAATGAGCAGTTCTTC.

This rearrangement joins TRBV19 to TRBJ2-7; D might be TRBD2 (6 bases). V was shortened by 3 bases and J by 7 bases, with 25 bases between the two germline ends. The germline V gene has CDR1 LNHDA and CDR2 SQIVND (reference sequence). This CDR3 comprises 17 residues. The DNA for the CDR3 is TGTGCCAGTAGTATTCGTAGGAGGGACGGGGACGGTCGAGAGCAGTACTTC. Encoded protein: CASSIRRRDGDGREQYF.

The rearrangement joins TRBV7-8 to TRBJ1-5; 7 nucleotides match TRBD1. The CDR3 runs to 16 residues. Per germline, CDR1 SGHVS and CDR2 FQNEAQ. The J segment lost 7 bases and the V segment lost 5 bases, leaving 14 bases of the junction unmatched. CDR3 DNA: TGTGCCAGCAGCGCGGTTCGACAGGGATTAAGGCAGCCCCAGCATTTT. Translated: CASSAVRQGLRQPQHF.